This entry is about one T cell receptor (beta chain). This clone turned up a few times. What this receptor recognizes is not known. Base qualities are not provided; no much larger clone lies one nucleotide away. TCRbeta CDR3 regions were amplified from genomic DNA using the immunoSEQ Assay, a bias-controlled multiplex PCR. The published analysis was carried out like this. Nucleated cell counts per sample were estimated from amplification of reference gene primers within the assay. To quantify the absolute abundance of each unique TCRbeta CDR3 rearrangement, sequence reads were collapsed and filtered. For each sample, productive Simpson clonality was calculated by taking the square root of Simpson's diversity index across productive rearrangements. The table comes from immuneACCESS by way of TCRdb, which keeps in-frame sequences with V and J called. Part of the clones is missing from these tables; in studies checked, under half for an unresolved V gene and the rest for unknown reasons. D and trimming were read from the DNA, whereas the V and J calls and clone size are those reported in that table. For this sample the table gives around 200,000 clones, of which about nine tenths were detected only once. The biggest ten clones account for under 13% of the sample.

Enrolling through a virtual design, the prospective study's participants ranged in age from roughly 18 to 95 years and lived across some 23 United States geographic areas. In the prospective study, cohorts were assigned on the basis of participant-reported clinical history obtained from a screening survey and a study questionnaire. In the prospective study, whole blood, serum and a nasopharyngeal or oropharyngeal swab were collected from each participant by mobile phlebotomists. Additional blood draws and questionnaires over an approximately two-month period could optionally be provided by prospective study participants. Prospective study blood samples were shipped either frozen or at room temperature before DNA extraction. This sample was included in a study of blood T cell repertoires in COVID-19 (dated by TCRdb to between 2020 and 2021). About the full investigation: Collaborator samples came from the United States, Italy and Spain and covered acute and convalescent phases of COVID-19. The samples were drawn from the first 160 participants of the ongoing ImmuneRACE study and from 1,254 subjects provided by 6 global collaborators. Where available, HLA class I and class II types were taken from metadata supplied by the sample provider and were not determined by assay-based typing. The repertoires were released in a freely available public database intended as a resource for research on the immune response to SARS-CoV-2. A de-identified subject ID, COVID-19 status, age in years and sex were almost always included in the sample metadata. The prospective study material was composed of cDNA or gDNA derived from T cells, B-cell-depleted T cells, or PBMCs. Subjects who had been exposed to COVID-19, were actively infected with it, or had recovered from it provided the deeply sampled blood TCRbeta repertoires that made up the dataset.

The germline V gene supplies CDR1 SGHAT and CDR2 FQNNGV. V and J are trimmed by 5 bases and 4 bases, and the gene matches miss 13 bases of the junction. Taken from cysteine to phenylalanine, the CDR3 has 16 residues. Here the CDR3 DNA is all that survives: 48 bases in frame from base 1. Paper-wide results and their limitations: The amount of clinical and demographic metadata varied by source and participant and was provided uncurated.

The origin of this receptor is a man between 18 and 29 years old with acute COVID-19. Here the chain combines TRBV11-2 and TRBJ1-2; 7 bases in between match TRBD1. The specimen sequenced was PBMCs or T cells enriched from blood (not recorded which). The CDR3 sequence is CASSVDREIFLYGYTF. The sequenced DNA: TGTGCCAGCAGCGTTGACAGGGAAATCTTTCTCTATGGCTACACCTTC.